This is a list of T cell receptor beta chains from one sample in a study of patients and donors after allogeneic stem cell transplantation. TCRdb passed the RT-PCR reads through MiXCR, listing each CDR3 protein once. The sample comprises approximately 250,000 distinct CDR3 sequences, roughly an eighth of which are singletons, and around a tenth rests with the top ten. Sequences were obtained from blood, either unsorted or a sorted T cell fraction (not recorded which). These receptor sequences come from a human donor who was either an allogeneic HSCT recipient or a stem cell or donor lymphocyte infusion donor (not recorded which). It is not recorded whose cells these are; they may come from a transplant donor. Both conserved end residues are part of each CDR3. D genes are given only for firm matches. Some rows have no size entry. The others give once, few or many, or a class for an expanded clone.

clone size	V gene	J gene	D gene	CDR3 DNA	CDR3 protein
few	TRBV2	TRBJ2-7	-	TGTGCCAGCAGTGCTGAAAGGAGCTCCTACGAGCAGTACTTC	CASSAERSSYEQYF
medium-sized	TRBV7-9	TRBJ2-2	TRBD1	TGTGCCAGCAAGGACAGGGGGCGCGCCGGGGAGCTGTTTTTT	CASKDRGRAGELFF
few	TRBV7-3	TRBJ2-1	TRBD2	TGTGCCAGCTCCCCTAGCGGGGGGGCAGCCAATGAGCAGTTCTTC	CASSPSGGAANEQFF
-	TRBV19	TRBJ1-2	TRBD1	TGTGCCAGTAGTCCCGACAGGGGGCATAGCTATGGCTACACCTTC	CASSPDRGHSYGYTF
-	TRBV9	TRBJ2-4	-	TGTGCCAGCAGCACCCAGTCAGGGCAGTCCTTAGCCAAAAACATTCAGTACTTC	CASSTQSGQSLAKNIQYF
-	TRBV6-1	TRBJ1-5	TRBD1	TGTGCCAACACCGGGACAGGAATTAATCAGCCCCAGCATTTT	CANTGTGINQPQHF
-	TRBV12-3/TRBV12-4	TRBJ1-5	TRBD1	TGTGCCAGCAGGACAGGGGGCAACGGTCAGCCCCAGCATTTT	CASRTGGNGQPQHF
few	TRBV19	TRBJ2-2	TRBD2	TGTGCCAGTAGTATGAGATTAGCGGGGGCCGCGAACACCGGGGAGCTGTTTTTT	CASSMRLAGAANTGELFF
few	TRBV11-2	TRBJ2-5	-	TGTGCCAGCAGCCTAAGTTGGGCTAGCCGGAGGGAGACCCAGTACTTC	CASSLSWASRRETQYF
many	TRBV12-3/TRBV12-4	TRBJ2-1	-	TGTGCCAGCAGTTCGGGACACCGTAATGAGCAGTTCTTC	CASSSGHRNEQFF
many	TRBV7-9	TRBJ2-2	-	TGTGCCAGCAGCTTTAATGCGCGGACCGGGGAGCTGTTTTTT	CASSFNARTGELFF
few	TRBV18	TRBJ2-4	TRBD1	TGTGCCAGCTCCTACGGACAGGGTTGGCACTTC	CASSYGQGWHF
many	TRBV28	TRBJ2-7	-	TGTGCCAGCAGCCATATCACTGACCAGCGATACGAGCAGTACTTC	CASSHITDQRYEQYF
many	TRBV6-2/TRBV6-3	TRBJ1-1	TRBD1	TGTGCCAGCAGTTCGCCCAAAACAGGGGGCGTCTCGGACACTGAAGCTTTCTTT	CASSSPKTGGVSDTEAFF
few	TRBV20-1	TRBJ1-5	-	TGCAGTGCTAGAGATCGAGGGCTCAATCAGCCCCAGCATTTT	CSARDRGLNQPQHF
many	TRBV7-3	TRBJ2-3	-	TGTGCCAGCAGCTTAACTCGCGGCTCAGATACGCAGTATTTT	CASSLTRGSDTQYF
many	TRBV5-1	TRBJ2-1	-	TGCGCCAGCAGCTTGATTGGTGGGAGGTCCTACAATGAGCAGTTCTTC	CASSLIGGRSYNEQFF
many	TRBV4-2	TRBJ2-2	-	TGTGCCAGCAGCCAAGATGGGGGGAGGAACACCGGGGAGCTGTTTTTT	CASSQDGGRNTGELFF
few	TRBV30	TRBJ2-1	TRBD2	TGTGCCTGGAGGATAGCGGGAGGGTTAAATGAGCAGTTCTTC	CAWRIAGGLNEQFF
-	TRBV29-1	TRBJ1-5	-	TGCAGCGTTGATTTGGGGGGAGAACAGTCCCAGCATTTT	CSVDLGGEQSQHF